This T cell receptor beta chain was identified in a study of shared clonotypes between healthy human individuals. Study summary: Every donor yielded three CD4 naive, three CD4 memory, two CD8 naive and one CD8 memory plate. Study-level findings and limits: For naive CD4 cells, 4.5% to 6.5% of clonotypes were shared across a few donors.

Assay execution took place at the deep level. The sorted-subset replicate PCRs were given roughly 190 ng DNA, which is about 29,000 T cell genomes. Here immunoSEQ multiplex PCR was the method, and the copy in TCRdb shows in-frame clones only, minus some. The top ten clones hold under 0.65% of a sample with about 1.1 million clones, around 82% of them seen once. Germline CDR1 KGHSH, CDR2 LQKENI. CDR3 size: 14 residues. The trim removed 5 bases at V and 2 bases at J, leaving 6 bases unmatched. The sample holds one count of this clone. Its antigen remains unidentified. Sequencing was carried out using memory CD4+ T cells from PBMCs. Subset described: CD45RA-negative fraction. The source of this sequence is a young man in good health. Some clones in this sample may be carry-over from other donors' samples. V gene TRBV18 combines with J gene TRBJ2-7; 7 positions match TRBD1. The CDR3 spells CASSLGTAPYEQYF. CDR3 DNA sequence: TGTGCCAGCTCATTAGGGACAGCTCCCTACGAGCAGTACTTC.